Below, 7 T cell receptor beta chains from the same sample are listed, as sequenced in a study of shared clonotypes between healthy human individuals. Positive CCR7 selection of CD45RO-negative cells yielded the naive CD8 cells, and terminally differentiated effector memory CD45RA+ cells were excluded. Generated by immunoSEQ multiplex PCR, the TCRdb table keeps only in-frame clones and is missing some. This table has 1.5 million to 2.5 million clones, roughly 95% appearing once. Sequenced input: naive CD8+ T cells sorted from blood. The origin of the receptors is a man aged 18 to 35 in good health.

The CDR3 nucleotides read TGTGCCAGCAGCTTATTTGAGAGCTACGAGCAGTACTTC. It translates to CASSLFESYEQYF. The chain carries TRBV13 and TRBJ2-7; no definite D call. Germline-derived CDR1 and CDR2 are PRHDT and FYEKMQ (reference sequence). The CDR3 runs 13 residues. V was pared by 2 bases and J by 3 bases, with 8 bases between.

The CDR3 reads CASSEFGSGTEAFF. Written as DNA, the CDR3 is TGTGCCAGCAGTGAATTCGGGTCAGGAACTGAAGCTTTCTTT. V and J are TRBV25-1 and TRBJ1-1, with D hard to call. Between the trimmed V and J ends, which lost 1 base and 5 bases, there was a span of 11 bases. CDR3 length equals 14 residues. Germline-derived CDR1 and CDR2 are MGHDK and SYGVNS. Looking up the rest from reference TRBV25-1 and TRBJ1-1 gives the full variable domain: EADIYQTPRYLVIGTGKKITLECSQTMGHDKMYWYQQDPGMELHLIHYSYGVNSTEKGDLSSESTVSRIRTEHFPLTLESARPSHTSQYLCASSEFGSGTEAFFGQGTRLTVV.

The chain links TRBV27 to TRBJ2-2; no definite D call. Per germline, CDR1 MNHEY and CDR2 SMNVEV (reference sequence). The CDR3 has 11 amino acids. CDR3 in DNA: TGTGCTACCAGGAGTACCGGGGAGCTGTTTTTT. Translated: CATRSTGELFF.

For the CDR3, the DNA is TGTGCCAGTAGAAAGACAGGGGAACCTTATAGCAATCAGCCCCAGCATTTT. Translated, it gives CASRKTGEPYSNQPQHF. The chain joins TRBV19 to TRBJ1-5; TRBD1 matches 8 bases. The germline V gene encodes CDR1 LNHDA and CDR2 SQIVND (reference sequence). The CDR3 is 17 residues long. The trim removed 6 bases at V and 0 bases at J, leaving 10 bases unmatched.

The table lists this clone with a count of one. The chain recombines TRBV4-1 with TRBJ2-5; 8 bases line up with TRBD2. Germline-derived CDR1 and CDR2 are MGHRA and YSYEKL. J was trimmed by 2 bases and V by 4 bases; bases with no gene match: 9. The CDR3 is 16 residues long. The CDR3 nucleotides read TGCGCCAGCAGCCCTCAAATAGCTAGCGGGCAAGAGACCCAGTACTTC. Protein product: CASSPQIASGQETQYF.

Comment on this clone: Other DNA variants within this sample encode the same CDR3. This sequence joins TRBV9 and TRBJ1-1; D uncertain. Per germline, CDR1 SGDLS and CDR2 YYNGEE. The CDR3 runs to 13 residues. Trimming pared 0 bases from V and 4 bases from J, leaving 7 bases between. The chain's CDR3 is CASSVEEGTEAFF. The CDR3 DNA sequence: TGTGCCAGCAGCGTAGAGGAGGGCACTGAAGCTTTCTTT.

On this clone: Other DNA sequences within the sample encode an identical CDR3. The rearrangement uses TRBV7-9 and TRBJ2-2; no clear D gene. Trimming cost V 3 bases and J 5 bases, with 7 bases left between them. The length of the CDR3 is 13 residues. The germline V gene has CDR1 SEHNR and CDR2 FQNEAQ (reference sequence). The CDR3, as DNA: TGTGCCAGCAGCTTGGGTGGAACCGGGGAGCTGTTTTTT. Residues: CASSLGGTGELFF.